This paragraph reports one T cell receptor (beta chain). Its antigen is undetermined. Distinct nucleotide sequences in the sample also encode this CDR3. The PCR made use of 60 Vbeta and 13 Jbeta primers. In the authors' workflow: The count from a later analysis was 70 million to 85 million unique TCR beta chains, around 10 million of them shared. Using immunoSEQ multiplex PCR, the repertoire was profiled, and TCRdb retains in-frame clones only, with some absent. The V and J calls and clone size are taken from that table; D and trimming were inferred from the DNA. The sample yields fewer than 200,000 clones, around 83% seen once. This record belongs to a study of cytomegalovirus exposure and HLA in healthy donors. Germline lookup yields CDR1 SGHTS and CDR2 YDEGEE. CDR3 length equals 18 residues. Trimming cost V 1 base and J 0 bases, with 14 bases left between them. Study-level findings and limits: Three chains linked to CMV were shown in vitro to be specific for CMV antigens.

The specimen sequenced was PBMCs. The genes are TRBV5-8 and TRBJ2-6; possibly TRBD2 for D (6 bases). This TCR came from a girl aged 2 to 9 in good health and CMV-seropositive. The CDR3 DNA reads as TGTGCCAGCAGCTTGATTCGCGGGGTAGACTCTGGGGCCAACGTCCTGACTTTC. It encodes CASSLIRGVDSGANVLTF. The full variable domain, its missing parts supplied by reference TRBV5-8 and TRBJ2-6, is EAGVTQSPTHLIKTRGQQATLRCSPISGHTSVYWYQQALGLGLQFLLWYDEGEERNRGNFPPRFSGRQFPNYSSELNVNALELEDSALYLCASSLIRGVDSGANVLTFGAGSRLTVL.